Shown below are 32 T cell receptor beta chains from a single sample sequenced in a study of T cell repertoires in cytomegalovirus infection. TCRdb re-analysed the reads in MiXCR, keeping a single row per CDR3 protein. The repertoire consists of approximately 270,000 distinct CDR3 sequences, with about 20% occurring once and the leading ten covering roughly 19%. Their recognized antigens are unknown. Here the sequenced sample was cultured PBMCs, taken from culture after CMV antigen stimulation. The receptors here all came from a human donor in good health (CMV status not recorded). Some clones in this sample may be carry-over from other donors' samples.

The chain joins TRBV5-1 to TRBJ2-1; 7 bases agree with TRBD2. The CDR3 runs 15 residues. V dropped 1 base and J dropped 7; count of bases not matched to a gene: 8. The V gene's germline CDR1 is SGHRS and CDR2 YFSETQ. This CDR3 is CASSLPGGSTNEQFF. The CDR3 DNA is TGCGCCAGCAGCTTGCCGGGGGGAAGCACGAATGAGCAGTTCTTC.

V is TRBV27 and J is TRBJ1-1; D gene ambiguous. Germline V CDR1 and CDR2: MNHEY, SMNVEV (reference sequence). CDR3 length equals 15 residues. V gave up 8 bases and J gave up 6 bases, with 22 bases separating them. For the CDR3, the DNA is TGTGCCAGCGGCCCTCATCAAAGTGGATTGTCTGAAGCTTTCTTT. It specifies CASGPHQSGLSEAFF.

In its sample, this clonotype was seen a few times. The V gene is TRBV15, the J gene TRBJ2-5, with D unresolved. The CDR3 spans 14 residues. Trimming left V 0 bases short and J 4 bases short, with 9 bases between. Germline values: CDR1 LNHNV, CDR2 YYDKDF (reference sequence). This chain's CDR3 is CATSRDQYGETQYF. The CDR3 bases are TGTGCCACCAGCAGAGATCAATACGGAGAGACCCAGTACTTC.

The rearrangement uses TRBV27 and TRBJ2-1, with 10 bases fitting TRBD2. This CDR3 has 17 amino acids. CDR1 is MNHEY, CDR2 SMNVEV, per germline (reference sequence). After removal of 6 bases from V and 0 bases from J, the junction contained 8 bases not matched to a gene. CDR3 protein: CASRSSSGGSSYNEQFF. The CDR3 DNA sequence: TGTGCCAGCAGATCATCTAGCGGGGGAAGCTCCTACAATGAGCAGTTCTTC.

The rearrangement links TRBV7-9 to TRBJ1-1, with D uncertain. The CDR3 runs 14 residues. Germline values: CDR1 SEHNR, CDR2 FQNEAQ (reference sequence). The V end lost 0 bases, the J end lost 10 bases, and 15 bases lay between the germline ends. CDR3 in DNA: TGTGCCAGCAGCTTAGCGGTCTACGAGTCACCAGCTTTCTTT. As protein: CASSLAVYESPAFF. Full variable domain (remainder filled in from reference TRBV7-9 and TRBJ1-1): DTGVSQNPRHKITKRGQNVTFRCDPISEHNRLYWYRQTLGQGPEFLTYFQNEAQLEKSRLLSDRFSAERPKGSFSTLEIQRTEQGDSAMYLCASSLAVYESPAFFGQGTRLTVV.

This clonotype was observed at least ten times. The V and J genes are TRBV12-3 or TRBV12-4 and TRBJ2-1; D remains ambiguous. V lost 2 bases and J 0 bases, leaving 11 bases between the germline ends. The CDR3 is made up of 16 amino acids. The CDR3 protein is CASSLSATSSYNEQFF. Written as DNA, the CDR3 is TGTGCCAGCAGTTTATCGGCTACCAGCTCCTACAATGAGCAGTTCTTC.

A few counts support this clonotype. This chain uses TRBV28 with TRBJ2-1; 8 nucleotides align to TRBD2. CDR1 and CDR2 from the germline V gene are MDHEN and SYDVKM. J gave up 10 bases and V 4 bases, and 6 bases lay outside the gene matches. The CDR3 runs to 13 residues. The CDR3 DNA reads as TGTGCCAGCAGTTCCCCACAGCGGGGGGAGCAGTTCTTC. Translating it yields CASSSPQRGEQFF.

The chain uses TRBV5-6 and TRBJ2-1; 11 bases are a match to TRBD2. The CDR3 has 16 residues. V lost 1 base and J lost 8; bases outside the gene matches: 8. The germline gives CDR1 SGHDT, CDR2 YYEEEE. This CDR3 is CASSLSLAGGLYEQFF. CDR3 in DNA: TGTGCCAGCAGCTTGTCGCTAGCGGGAGGTCTCTATGAGCAGTTCTTC.

This rearrangement joins TRBV6-5 to TRBJ2-5; 10 nucleotides agree with TRBD1. The CDR3 is 13 amino acids. Germline lookup yields CDR1 MNHEY and CDR2 SVGAGI. V dropped 4 bases and J dropped 4; count of bases not matched to a gene: 0. The DNA for the CDR3 is TGTGCCAGCAGTTGGGACAGGGGAGAGACCCAGTACTTC. This gives the protein CASSWDRGETQYF.

This clonotype was detected once. The J gene is TRBJ1-5, the V gene TRBV19, with 12 nucleotides matching TRBD1. J gave up 2 bases and V 6 bases, and 5 bases lay outside the gene matches. CDR3 length equals 16 residues. CDR1 and CDR2 (germline): LNHDA, SQIVND (reference sequence). The CDR3 bases are TGTGCCAGTAGGGGACAGGGGGCTACGGGCAATCAGCCCCAGCATTTT. This codes for CASRGQGATGNQPQHF. The entire variable domain, with the rest obtained from reference TRBV19 and TRBJ1-5, is as follows: DGGITQSPKYLFRKEGQNVTLSCEQNLNHDAMYWYRQDPGQGLRLIYYSQIVNDFQKGDIAEGYSVSREKKESFPLTVTSAQKNPTAFYLCASRGQGATGNQPQHFGDGTRLSIL.

There are a few counts of this clonotype. The V call is TRBV6-2 or TRBV6-3, the J call TRBJ2-1, with 7 bases that match TRBD2. This CDR3 has 13 residues. V lost 6 bases, J lost 5 bases, and 4 bases stayed unmatched. Germline V gene data show CDR1 as MNHEY and CDR2 as SVGEGT. The CDR3 nucleotides are TGTGCCAGCAGCTGGAGCGGGAACAATGAGCAGTTCTTC. It encodes CASSWSGNNEQFF.

On this clonotype: A junction boundary mismatches the germline segment, possibly from a read error. The chain uses TRBV7-2 and TRBJ2-6; tentatively, D is TRBD2 (5 bases). The CDR3 has 19 residues. Germline V gene data show CDR1 as SGHTA and CDR2 as FQGNSA. In DNA form, the CDR3 reads TGTGACAGCAGCTTATCGGTCGGGAAGAGTGTCTCTGGGGCCAACGTCCTGACTTTC. It specifies CDSSLSVGKSVSGANVLTF.

The table lists this clonotype with many counts. This chain links TRBV7-2 with TRBJ1-1, with 7 positions matching TRBD1. CDR3 length: 15 amino acids. With 5 bases clipped from V and 8 bases from J, the junction kept 14 bases outside the gene matches. CDR1 and CDR2 (germline): SGHTA, FQGNSA. This chain's CDR3 is CASSLHAGGRREAFF. The CDR3 DNA is TGTGCCAGCAGCCTACACGCAGGGGGGCGGAGAGAAGCTTTCTTT.

This clonotype was counted a few times. The chain recombines TRBV18 with TRBJ2-7, with D possibly matching TRBD1 (5 bases). In germline, CDR1 is KGHSH, CDR2 LQKENI. This CDR3 is built from 14 residues. Deletions cut 5 bases from V and 0 bases from J, with 11 bases between. The CDR3 reads CASSEQVNSYEQYF. The DNA of the CDR3 is TGTGCCAGCTCAGAACAGGTAAACTCCTACGAGCAGTACTTC.

A few counts support this clonotype. CDR3 sequence (DNA): TGTGCCAGCAGGGCCACGGTACAAGAGACCCAGTACTTC. Encoded protein: CASRATVQETQYF. The V gene is TRBV7-9, the J gene TRBJ2-5; no firm D call. This CDR3 has 13 residues. V was clipped by 6 bases and J by 2 bases, with 10 bases between them. Per germline, CDR1 SEHNR and CDR2 FQNEAQ (reference sequence).

Only a few counts were recorded for this clonotype. V usage is TRBV4-1 and J usage is TRBJ1-1; no clear D. This CDR3 has 14 amino acids. The V and J ends lost 4 bases and 5 bases respectively, with 14 bases between them. In germline, CDR1 is MGHRA, CDR2 YSYEKL. DNA for the CDR3: TGCGCCAGCAGCCCCCCCCGGAGAGGGACTGAAGCTTTCTTT. It codes for CASSPPRRGTEAFF.

The CDR3 bases are TGTGCCAGCAGCTTAGAAGGGACGCCGGCGTTAACGCAGTATTTT. This encodes CASSLEGTPALTQYF. The chain recombines TRBV7-9 with TRBJ2-3, with D possibly called TRBD1 or TRBD2 (5 bases each). Between the trimmed V and J ends, which lost 1 base and 9 bases, there was a span of 17 bases. Germline CDR1 reads SEHNR; CDR2 reads FQNEAQ (reference sequence). The CDR3 is made up of 15 amino acids.

This clonotype was seen at least ten times. This chain uses TRBV7-2 with TRBJ1-4; TRBD1 is a possible D gene (6 bases). Germline V gives CDR1 SGHTA, CDR2 FQGNSA. This CDR3 has 14 residues. V lost 2 bases to trimming and J lost 5 bases, with 9 bases between them. CDR3 sequence reads: CASSLIGQNEKLFF. The DNA of the CDR3 is TGTGCCAGCAGCTTAATCGGACAGAATGAAAAACTGTTTTTT.

This clonotype was recorded many times. The J gene is TRBJ2-3, the V gene TRBV7-2; the D gene is possibly TRBD2 (6 bases). V was pared by 3 bases and J by 3 bases, with 13 bases between. Germline CDR1 SGHTA, CDR2 FQGNSA. CDR3 length: 15 residues. The DNA of the CDR3 is TGTGCCAGCAGCTTGGACGGGAGAGATACAGATACGCAGTATTTT. Translated: CASSLDGRDTDTQYF.

This clonotype was counted at least ten times. The gene calls are TRBV7-2 and TRBJ2-1; D is unresolved. The CDR3 runs to 16 residues. V was trimmed by 0 bases and J by 1 base, leaving 10 bases between them. Germline V gene sequence: CDR1 SGHTA, CDR2 FQGNSA. This chain's CDR3 is CASSLAVLQSYNEQFF. The CDR3 bases are TGTGCCAGCAGCTTAGCTGTGCTACAGTCCTACAATGAGCAGTTCTTC.

The chain employs TRBV30 and TRBJ2-7; 10 nucleotides line up with TRBD1. The V gene's germline CDR1 is GTSNPN and CDR2 SVGIG (reference sequence). This CDR3 contains 11 residues. V lost 8 bases to trimming and J lost 3 bases; unmatched junction nucleotides: 1. The CDR3 DNA follows: TGTGCCAGGGACAGGGGCTACGAGCAGTACTTC. As protein: CARDRGYEQYF.

Here the CDR3 reads CASSEPGSSYEQYF. CDR3 DNA: TGTGCCAGCAGTGAACCCGGGAGTTCCTACGAGCAGTACTTC. The chain joins TRBV6-1 to TRBJ2-7; D is perhaps TRBD2 (6 bases). The V gene's germline CDR1 is MNHNS and CDR2 SASEGT. Between the trimmed V and J ends, which lost 2 bases and 1 base, there was a span of 9 bases. This CDR3 region has 14 residues.

There are a few counts of this clonotype. This sequence joins TRBV20-1 and TRBJ2-3; 7 positions agree with TRBD2. V was clipped by 6 bases and J by 0 bases; unmatched bases: 9. This CDR3 spans 15 amino acids. Germline loops: CDR1 DFQATT, CDR2 SNEGSKA (reference sequence). CDR3 sequence: CSARGAAGSTDTQYF. DNA of the CDR3: TGCAGTGCCCGCGGGGCAGCGGGAAGCACAGATACGCAGTATTTT.

This clonotype was seen repeatedly, ten times or more. The CDR3 DNA follows: TGTGCCAGCAGCTTGCGACAGGGTGAAAAACTGTTTTTT. This translates into CASSLRQGEKLFF. This chain uses TRBV7-2 with TRBJ1-4; 7 nucleotides agree with TRBD1. CDR3 length: 13 residues. V was clipped by 3 bases and J by 7 bases; unmatched bases: 2. Germline assignment: CDR1 SGHTA and CDR2 FQGNSA.

This clonotype was recorded a few times. The chain links TRBV2 to TRBJ1-4, with a weak D call TRBD1 (5 bases). The ends were cut back, 3 bases at V and 3 bases at J, with 8 bases in the middle. CDR1 SNHLY and CDR2 FYNNEI come from the germline V gene. The CDR3 extends over 14 amino acids. The CDR3: CASSERGSNEKLFF. The CDR3 DNA sequence: TGTGCCAGCAGTGAGAGGGGTTCTAATGAAAAACTGTTTTTT.

This clonotype was counted only a few times. The chain recombines TRBV19 with TRBJ2-4, with TRBD2 matching over 11 bases. V shed 5 bases and J 3 bases; nucleotides not matched to a gene: 9. The CDR3 runs 17 residues. Germline V gene lookup returns CDR1 LNHDA and CDR2 SQIVND (reference sequence). The CDR3 nucleotides read TGTGCCAGTAGTCAAGGTCCTAGCGGGAGGTACAAAAACATTCAGTACTTC. It codes for CASSQGPSGRYKNIQYF. The variable domain in full, with the rest retrieved from reference TRBV19 and TRBJ2-4, is DGGITQSPKYLFRKEGQNVTLSCEQNLNHDAMYWYRQDPGQGLRLIYYSQIVNDFQKGDIAEGYSVSREKKESFPLTVTSAQKNPTAFYLCASSQGPSGRYKNIQYFGAGTRLSVL.

This clonotype was seen at least ten times. The rearrangement joins TRBV5-8 to TRBJ2-7; unclear D gene. From germline, CDR1 is SGHTS and CDR2 YDEGEE. The CDR3 has 11 residues. The V gene lost 3 bases and the J gene lost 3 bases, with 4 bases spanning the gap. The CDR3 loop reads CASSSNYEQYF. The CDR3 coding sequence is TGTGCCAGCAGCTCGAACTACGAGCAGTACTTC.

This rearrangement joins TRBV27 to TRBJ2-7, with TRBD2 matching 9 bases. The CDR3 is 14 amino acids. CDR1 and CDR2 (germline): MNHEY, SMNVEV (reference sequence). J gave up 2 bases and V 4 bases, and 3 bases lay outside the gene matches. The CDR3 DNA is TGTGCCAGCAGTTGGGCGGGAGGGCCCTACGAGCAGTACGTC. Translation: CASSWAGGPYEQYV.

This clonotype was picked up many times. This chain connects TRBV5-1 to TRBJ1-1, with 7 positions matching TRBD1. The CDR3 consists of 14 residues. CDR1 is SGHRS, CDR2 YFSETQ, per germline. The junction had 3 bases not matched to a gene; V was cut back by 3 bases and J by 1 base. This CDR3 is CASSSGTANTEAFF. The CDR3 DNA sequence: TGCGCCAGCAGCTCCGGGACAGCGAACACTGAAGCTTTCTTT.

This clonotype was counted between two and nine times. The chain joins TRBV7-9 to TRBJ1-1; D ambiguous. With 1 base removed from V and 11 bases from J, the gap between germline ends came to 8 bases. The CDR3 sequence is 11 residues long. Germline V gene data show CDR1 as SEHNR and CDR2 as FQNEAQ (reference sequence). The CDR3 bases are TGTGCCAGCAGCTTAGTGGGGTCGGCTTTCTTT. It specifies CASSLVGSAFF.

This clonotype was recorded at least ten times. The chain links TRBV12-3 or TRBV12-4 to TRBJ1-6; the D is unclear. Trimming shortened V by 6 bases and J by 0 bases, and 9 bases separated the two germline ends. CDR3 length: 15 amino acids. The CDR3 nucleotides read TGTGCCAGCAGCAAGGAGAGCTCCTATAATTCACCCCTCCACTTT. Protein sequence: CASSKESSYNSPLHF.

V and J are TRBV24-1 and TRBJ2-3; D not certain. V lost 0 bases to trimming and J lost 0 bases, with 12 bases between them. The CDR3 runs to 17 residues. Germline CDR1 and CDR2: KGHDR and SFDVKD. The CDR3 protein is CATSDLASGSSTDTQYF. CDR3 in DNA: TGTGCCACCAGTGATTTGGCCTCCGGATCTAGCACAGATACGCAGTATTTT.